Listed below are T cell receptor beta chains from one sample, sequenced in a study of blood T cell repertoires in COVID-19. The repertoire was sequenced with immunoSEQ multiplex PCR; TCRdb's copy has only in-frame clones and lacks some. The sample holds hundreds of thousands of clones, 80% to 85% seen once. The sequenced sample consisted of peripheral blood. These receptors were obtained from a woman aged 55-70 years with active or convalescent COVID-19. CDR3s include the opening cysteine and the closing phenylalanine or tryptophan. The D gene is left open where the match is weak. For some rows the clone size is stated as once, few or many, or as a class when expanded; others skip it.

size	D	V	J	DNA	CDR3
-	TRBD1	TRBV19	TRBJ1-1	TGTGCCAGTAGTTCCGGGACAGGGGGCCGGGGGACTGAAGCTTTCTTT	CASSSGTGGRGTEAFF
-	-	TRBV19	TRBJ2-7	TGTGCCAGTACCCCACGGGCAGGACTGTCGTCCTACGAGCAGTACTTC	CASTPRAGLSSYEQYF
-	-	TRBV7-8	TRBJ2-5	TGTGCCAGCAGCTTGCGGACGCAGGGGGAGACCCAGTACTTC	CASSLRTQGETQYF
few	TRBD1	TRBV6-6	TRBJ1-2	TGTGCCAGCAGTGACTGGACAGGGGACTATGGCTACACCTTC	CASSDWTGDYGYTF
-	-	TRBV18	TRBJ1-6	TGTGCCAGCTCACCCTTGACAGCCTCGAGCTCCTATAATTCACCCCTCCACTTT	CASSPLTASSSYNSPLHF
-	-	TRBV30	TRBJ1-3	TGTGCCTGGACCCTCAGCGGCGGAAACACCATATATTTT	CAWTLSGGNTIYF
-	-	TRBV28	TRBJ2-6	TGTGCCAGCAGACCTCGGGGGGCCAACGTCCTGACTTTC	CASRPRGANVLTF
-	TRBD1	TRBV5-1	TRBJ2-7	TGCGCCAGCAGCTTGGGACAGGGTTCTTCTGAGCAGTACTTC	CASSLGQGSSEQYF
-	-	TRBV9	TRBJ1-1	TGTGCCAGCAGCCCACCAGGCAGGCATAACACTGAAGCTTTCTTT	CASSPPGRHNTEAFF
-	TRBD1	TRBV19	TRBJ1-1	TGTGCCAGTAGTCCCAGGGGGTTGAACACTGAAGCTTTCTTT	CASSPRGLNTEAFF
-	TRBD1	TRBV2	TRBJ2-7	TGTGCCAGCAGTGAAACTAACAGGGGGGAGCAGTACTTC	CASSETNRGEQYF
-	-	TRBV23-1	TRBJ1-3	TGCGCCAGCAGTCAATTAGGGGCCTACCTTTTCTGCCCGAATCTATCTGGAAACACCATATATTTT	CASSQLGAYLFCPNLSGNTIYF
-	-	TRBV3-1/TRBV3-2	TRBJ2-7	TGTGCCAGCAGCCACCAAACCTACGAGCAGTACTTC	CASSHQTYEQYF
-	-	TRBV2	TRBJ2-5	TGTGCCAGCAGCCCCCAAGCGGGCGGAATAGAGACCCAGTACTTC	CASSPQAGGIETQYF
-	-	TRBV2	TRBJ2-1	TGTGCCAGCAGTGATTTACAGGGCGTTATAGAGGGTGAGCAGTTCTTC	CASSDLQGVIEGEQFF
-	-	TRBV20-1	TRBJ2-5	TGCAGTGCTAGCCAGTTGACCCAGTACTTC	CSASQLTQYF
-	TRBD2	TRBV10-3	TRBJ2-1	TGTGCCATCCTGGGCCGACTAGCGGGGGGCGTGAATGAGCAGTTCTTC	CAILGRLAGGVNEQFF
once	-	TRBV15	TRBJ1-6	TGTGCCACCAGCAGTCGATTGACTGATTCACCCCTCCACTTT	CATSSRLTDSPLHF
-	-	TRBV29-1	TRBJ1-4	TGCAGCGTCATGGGGGCCCCAACTAATGAAAAACTGTTTTTT	CSVMGAPTNEKLFF
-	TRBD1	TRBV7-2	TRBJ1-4	TGTGCCAGCAGCAGAGACAGGGGGCCCGATGAAAAACTGTTTTTT	CASSRDRGPDEKLFF
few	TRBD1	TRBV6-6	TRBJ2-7	TGTGCCAGCAGTTACGGGACAGGGGGCAAATACGAGCAGTACTTC	CASSYGTGGKYEQYF
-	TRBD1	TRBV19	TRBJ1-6	TGTGCCAGTAGCTTCGGGACAGCTAATAATTCACCCCTCCACTTT	CASSFGTANNSPLHF
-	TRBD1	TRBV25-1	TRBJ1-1	TGTGCCAGCAGTGAATACTACAGGGGGAACACTGAAGCTTTCTTT	CASSEYYRGNTEAFF
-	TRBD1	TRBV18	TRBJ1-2	TGTGCCAGCTCACCCCCAAACAGGGGGCGGGACTATGGCTACACCTTC	CASSPPNRGRDYGYTF
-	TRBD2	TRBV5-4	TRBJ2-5	TGTGCCAGCAGCTTGGAGCGGGGGGGCTTTGGAGAGACCCAGTACTTC	CASSLERGGFGETQYF
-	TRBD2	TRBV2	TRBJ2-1	TGTGCCAGCATGGACGGGGGGACCTCCTACAATGAGCAGTTCTTC	CASMDGGTSYNEQFF
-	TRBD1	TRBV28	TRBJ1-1	TGTGCCAGCAGTTCCCCCGGACAGGGGGCGCGGGCTGAAGCTTTCTTT	CASSSPGQGARAEAFF
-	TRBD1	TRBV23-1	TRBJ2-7	TGCGCCAGCAGTCATCCGGGGACAGGGAGTTCCTACGAGCAGTACTTC	CASSHPGTGSSYEQYF
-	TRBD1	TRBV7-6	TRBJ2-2	TGTGCCATCGGCCCCAGGACAGGGCAAACCGGGGAGCTGTTTTTT	CAIGPRTGQTGELFF
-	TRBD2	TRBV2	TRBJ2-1	TGTGCCAGCAGTTCTTCCGGGACTAGCGGGGCTACTGGATACAATGAGCAGTTCTTC	CASSSSGTSGATGYNEQFF
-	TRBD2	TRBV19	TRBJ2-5	TGTGCCAGTAGTTTCGGACTAGCGGGGGGCCAAGAGACCCAGTACTTC	CASSFGLAGGQETQYF
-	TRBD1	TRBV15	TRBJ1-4	TGTGCCACCAGCAAGGACAGGGGGACTAATGAAAAACTGTTTTTT	CATSKDRGTNEKLFF
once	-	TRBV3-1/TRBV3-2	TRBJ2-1	TGTGCCAGCAGCCGAAGCGGAGGCGGTCATGAGCAGTTCTTC	CASSRSGGGHEQFF
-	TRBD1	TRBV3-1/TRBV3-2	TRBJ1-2	TGTGCCAGCGGTTACCCGGGACAGACTAACTATGGCTACACCTTC	CASGYPGQTNYGYTF
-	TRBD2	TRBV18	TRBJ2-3	TGTGCCAGCTCACCCCAGGGGCGGGGGGGCCCGTCAGATACGCAGTATTTT	CASSPQGRGGPSDTQYF
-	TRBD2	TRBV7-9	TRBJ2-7	TGTGCCAGCAGCTACACGGGGGGCGAGCAGTACTTC	CASSYTGGEQYF
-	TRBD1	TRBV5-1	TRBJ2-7	TGCGCCAGCAGCTTAAACTCCCAGGGGGACGAGCAGTACTTC	CASSLNSQGDEQYF
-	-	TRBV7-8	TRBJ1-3	TGTGCCAGCAGCTTAGCGCGGGGCCGGAGCGGAAACACCATATATTTT	CASSLARGRSGNTIYF
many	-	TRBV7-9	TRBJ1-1	TGTGCCAGCAGCCGCTGGGCCACTGAAGCTTTCTTT	CASSRWATEAFF
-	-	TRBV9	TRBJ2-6	TGTGCCAGCAGCGTCCTCCCTCTACAGGCCGGCACCTCTGGGGCCAACGTCCTGACTTTC	CASSVLPLQAGTSGANVLTF
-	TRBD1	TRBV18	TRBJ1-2	TGTGCCAGCTCATCGACAGGGACCGCTTATGGCTACACCTTC	CASSSTGTAYGYTF
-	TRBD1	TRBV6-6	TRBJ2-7	TGTGCCAGCAGTCACCCAGGGGGCTTGTACGAGCAGTACTTC	CASSHPGGLYEQYF
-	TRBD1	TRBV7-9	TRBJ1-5	TGTGCCAGCAGCTTACAGGGGGGCAATCAGCCCCAGCATTTT	CASSLQGGNQPQHF
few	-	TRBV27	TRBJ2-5	TGTGCCAGCAGTTCAACGGGGGGCCGGGAAGAGACCCAGTACTTC	CASSSTGGREETQYF
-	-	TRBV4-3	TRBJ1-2	TGCGCCAGCAGCCAAGACGTCGGGCAGGGGTATGGCTACACCTTC	CASSQDVGQGYGYTF
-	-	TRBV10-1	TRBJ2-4	TGCGCCAGCAGTGAATCACCAGGAGGCAAAAACATTCAGTACTTC	CASSESPGGKNIQYF
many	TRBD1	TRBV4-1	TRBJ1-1	TGCGCCAGCAGCCACGTTAATACAGGGGTACACACTGAAGCTTTCTTT	CASSHVNTGVHTEAFF
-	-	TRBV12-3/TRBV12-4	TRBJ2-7	TGTGCCAGCAGTCCCTGGACAGCCTACGAGCAGTACTTC	CASSPWTAYEQYF
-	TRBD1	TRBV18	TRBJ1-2	TGTGCCAGCTCACCACGAGACGGCGCGACAGGGCGAGACTATGGCTACACCTTC	CASSPRDGATGRDYGYTF
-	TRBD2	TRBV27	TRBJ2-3	TGTGCCAGCAGTCTTCCTTCTTTAGCGGGGGTAGCAGGTACGCAGTATTTT	CASSLPSLAGVAGTQYF
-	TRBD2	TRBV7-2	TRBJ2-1	TGTGCCAGCAGAACTAGCGGGGGCCACAATGAGCAGTTCTTC	CASRTSGGHNEQFF